Each of the 22 T cell receptor beta chains below was sequenced from the same sample in a study of blood T cell repertoires in COVID-19. The assay was immunoSEQ multiplex PCR, and TCRdb's table has in-frame clones only and misses some. The sample holds around 81,000 clones, around 90% seen once. What was sequenced was peripheral blood. These receptors were obtained from a man aged 70 or older with acute or convalescent COVID-19.

The chain carries TRBV24-1 and TRBJ2-3; TRBD1 might be the D (5 bases). Germline loops: CDR1 KGHDR, CDR2 SFDVKD. The CDR3 contains 14 residues. V lost 1 base and J 3 bases, leaving 7 bases between the germline ends. The CDR3, as DNA: TGTGCCACCAGTGATTTCCCAGGGACAGATACGCAGTATTTT. It translates to CATSDFPGTDTQYF.

This chain joins TRBV5-1 and TRBJ2-5, with D unclear. CDR1 SGHRS and CDR2 YFSETQ come from the germline V gene. The CDR3 is 15 residues long. Between the trimmed V and J ends, which lost 2 bases and 2 bases, there was a span of 13 bases. CDR3 sequence reads: CASSLGSKRQETQYF. The CDR3 DNA sequence: TGCGCCAGCAGCTTAGGTAGCAAGAGGCAAGAGACCCAGTACTTC. The full variable domain, with the rest looked up from reference TRBV5-1 and TRBJ2-5, is KAGVTQTPRYLIKTRGQQVTLSCSPISGHRSVSWYQQTPGQGLQFLFEYFSETQRNKGNFPGRFSGRQFSNSRSEMNVSTLELGDSALYLCASSLGSKRQETQYFGPGTRLLVL.

The chain links TRBV11-2 to TRBJ1-2, with a weak D call TRBD1 (6 bases). The CDR3 extends over 15 amino acids. Germline CDR1 reads SGHAT; CDR2 reads FQNNGV. Between the trimmed V and J ends, which lost 5 bases and 0 bases, there was a span of 13 bases. Here the CDR3 reads CASSPTQGSNYGYTF. Here the CDR3 DNA reads TGTGCCAGCAGCCCCACCCAGGGGTCTAACTATGGCTACACCTTC.

The rearrangement joins TRBV5-1 to TRBJ2-1, with 9 bases fitting TRBD2. The ends lost 0 bases at V and 8 bases at J; junction bases unmatched: 6. The CDR3 length is 15 residues. CDR1 and CDR2 (germline): SGHRS, YFSETQ. CDR3 residues: CASSLVLAGRDEQFF. The CDR3 region has the DNA TGCGCCAGCAGCTTGGTGCTAGCGGGGAGAGATGAGCAGTTCTTC.

V and J are TRBV7-2 and TRBJ1-2; D is unclear. Germline V gene data show CDR1 as SGHTA and CDR2 as FQGNSA. This CDR3 spans 14 amino acids. Trimming pared 0 bases from V and 3 bases from J, leaving 8 bases between. The CDR3 DNA sequence: TGTGCCAGCAGCTTAGCGCACCAGGACTATGGCTACACCTTC. Its protein is CASSLAHQDYGYTF.

V is TRBV19 and J is TRBJ1-1, with unresolved D. The germline gives CDR1 LNHDA, CDR2 SQIVND (reference sequence). V was trimmed by 3 bases and J by 4 bases, leaving 12 bases between them. This CDR3 comprises 14 residues. The CDR3 here is CASSIGLLGTEAFF. CDR3 DNA sequence: TGTGCCAGTAGTATTGGTCTCCTCGGCACTGAAGCTTTCTTT.

The chain is built from TRBV27 and TRBJ2-2, with 7 bases fitting TRBD1. The V and J ends lost 6 bases and 4 bases, in that order; junction bases with no gene match: 2. This CDR3 contains 13 residues. Germline-derived CDR1 and CDR2 are MNHEY and SMNVEV (reference sequence). CDR3 nucleotide sequence: TGTGCCAGCAGGACAGGGCGCACCGGGGAGCTGTTTTTT. Encoded protein: CASRTGRTGELFF.

The chain couples TRBV5-1 to TRBJ2-3, with 10 nucleotides matching TRBD1. The CDR3 covers 16 residues. The J segment lost 4 bases and the V segment lost 0 bases, leaving 5 bases of the junction unmatched. Germline-derived CDR1 and CDR2 are SGHRS and YFSETQ. For the CDR3, the DNA is TGCGCCAGCAGCTTGGACCGGGACAGGGGAGCAGATACGCAGTATTTT. Translation gives CASSLDRDRGADTQYF.

V is TRBV2 and J is TRBJ1-6; TRBD1 matches at 9 bases. There are 16 residues in the CDR3. V shed 4 bases and J 7 bases; nucleotides not matched to a gene: 8. Germline V lookup: CDR1 SNHLY, CDR2 FYNNEI. The CDR3 nucleotides read TGTGCCAGCAGTGTTAGGCGTGACAGGGGGAATTCACCCCTCCACTTT. Amino acid sequence: CASSVRRDRGNSPLHF. The variable domain in full, completed from reference TRBV2 and TRBJ1-6, reads EPEVTQTPSHQVTQMGQEVILRCVPISNHLYFYWYRQILGQKVEFLVSFYNNEISEKSEIFDDQFSVERPDGSNFTLKIRSTKLEDSAMYFCASSVRRDRGNSPLHFGNGTRLTVT.

This chain connects TRBV13 to TRBJ2-7; 10 nucleotides agree with TRBD1. CDR1 is PRHDT and CDR2 is FYEKMQ in the germline V gene (reference sequence). CDR3 length equals 16 residues. Trimming at V came to 5 bases and at J to 0 bases, leaving 7 bases not matched to a gene. The CDR3 region is CASSPQDRGSSYEQYF. CDR3 DNA sequence: TGTGCCAGCAGCCCGCAGGACAGGGGGAGCTCCTACGAGCAGTACTTC.

The rearrangement uses TRBV19 and TRBJ1-2; D gene unclear. CDR3 length equals 10 residues. V lost 6 bases to trimming and J lost 5 bases, with 4 bases between them. The germline gives CDR1 LNHDA, CDR2 SQIVND (reference sequence). This chain's CDR3 is CASSGYGYTF. The CDR3 DNA sequence: TGTGCCAGTAGCGGTTATGGCTACACCTTC.

V is TRBV5-5 and J is TRBJ1-4; TRBD1 matches 8 bases. The length of the CDR3 is 16 residues. Trimming cost V 0 bases and J 8 bases; bases outside gene matches: 9. CDR1 is SGHKS and CDR2 is YYEKEE in the germline V gene (reference sequence). CDR3 protein: CASSLAAGGFREKLFF. The CDR3 coding sequence is TGTGCCAGCAGCTTGGCGGCAGGGGGCTTTAGAGAAAAACTGTTTTTT.

The V gene is TRBV27, the J gene TRBJ2-6; D not certain. V was clipped by 4 bases and J by 0 bases, with 13 bases between them. Germline loops: CDR1 MNHEY, CDR2 SMNVEV (reference sequence). This CDR3 comprises 17 residues. DNA of the CDR3: TGTGCCAGCAGTTCCCCGACACTGATCTCTGGGGCCAACGTCCTGACTTTC. Its protein product is CASSSPTLISGANVLTF.

This clone was seen just once. V is TRBV7-2 and J is TRBJ2-3, with 11 bases matching TRBD2. The CDR3 is 16 residues long. Germline trimming cut 5 bases from V and 5 bases from J; bases unmatched to any gene: 9. In germline, CDR1 is SGHTA, CDR2 FQGNSA. In DNA, the CDR3 is TGTGCCAGCAGCCTGAATAGCGGGAGGGCTTTAGATACGCAGTATTTT. Translating it yields CASSLNSGRALDTQYF.

The chain uses TRBV19 and TRBJ1-2, with D perhaps TRBD1 (6 bases). The germline V gene has CDR1 LNHDA and CDR2 SQIVND (reference sequence). The CDR3 is made up of 13 amino acids. Trimming removed 8 bases from V and 5 bases from J, with 15 bases in between. CDR3 protein: CASSPRQGYGYTF. In DNA, the CDR3 is TGTGCCAGTTCACCTCGGCAGGGGTATGGCTACACCTTC.

Here the CDR3 reads CASSSYRGEYQETQYF. In nucleotides, the CDR3 is TGTGCCAGCAGCTCATACAGGGGCGAGTACCAAGAGACCCAGTACTTC. This chain joins TRBV5-4 and TRBJ2-5; TRBD1 aligns across 7 bases. The trim removed 3 bases at V and 0 bases at J, leaving 8 bases unmatched. The CDR3 is 16 amino acids. Germline V gives CDR1 SGHNT, CDR2 YYREEE (reference sequence).

CDR3 protein: CASSYSAGRKKSSEQFF. CDR3 DNA: TGTGCCAGCAGTTACTCCGCAGGCCGGAAAAAATCCAGTGAGCAGTTCTTC. This chain uses TRBV6-2 or TRBV6-3 with TRBJ2-1, with D uncertain. This CDR3 spans 17 amino acids. Germline V CDR1 and CDR2: MNHEY, SVGEGT. V shed 0 bases and J shed 9 bases, with 21 bases lying between them.

V gene TRBV5-1 combines with J gene TRBJ2-7; 8 nucleotides align to TRBD1. Trimming cost V 0 bases and J 1 base; bases outside gene matches: 3. This CDR3 is built from 15 residues. CDR1 and CDR2 (germline): SGHRS, YFSETQ. CDR3 region: CASSLAGTGSYEQYF. The CDR3 DNA reads TGCGCCAGCAGCTTGGCGGGGACAGGTTCCTACGAGCAGTACTTC.

This clone was observed once. The CDR3 sequence is CASSPVNNSPLHF. The CDR3 DNA reads TGTGCCAGTAGTCCGGTAAATAATTCACCCCTCCACTTT. The chain is built from TRBV19 and TRBJ1-6, with D hard to call. V was shortened by 5 bases and J by 5 bases, with 7 bases between the two germline ends. Germline V gives CDR1 LNHDA, CDR2 SQIVND (reference sequence). CDR3 length: 13 residues.

The chain is built from TRBV28 and TRBJ2-1; D gene unclear. The germline V gene has CDR1 MDHEN and CDR2 SYDVKM. The CDR3 runs 17 residues. Trimming removed 5 bases at V and 6 bases at J, with 23 bases between. The CDR3, as DNA: TGTGCCAGCAGTCTCCTCGGTCCGGGTCTTCAGTTCAATGAGCAGTTCTTC. This codes for CASSLLGPGLQFNEQFF.

This clone is a singleton in its sample. This chain links TRBV2 with TRBJ2-1; a weak D match, TRBD1 (5 bases). Trimming shortened V by 6 bases and J by 3 bases, and 9 bases separated the two germline ends. The germline CDR1 and CDR2 sequences are SNHLY and FYNNEI. CDR3 length: 13 amino acids. The CDR3 DNA follows: TGTGCCAGCAGGCCCGACAGCTACAATGAGCAGTTCTTC. Protein: CASRPDSYNEQFF.

CDR3 sequence (DNA): TGTGCCAGCAGTTACTCGAGAGGCGGGGATCAGCCCCAGCATTTT. Protein product: CASSYSRGGDQPQHF. The rearrangement links TRBV6-5 to TRBJ1-5; no definite D call. V gave up 0 bases and J gave up 5 bases, with 11 bases separating them. Per the germline V gene, CDR1 is MNHEY and CDR2 is SVGAGI. This CDR3 contains 15 residues.